These 5 T cell receptor beta chains share one sample of origin, sequenced in a study of CD8+CD57+ T cells in acquired aplastic anemia. Patients sequenced had flow cytometry evidence of CD8+CD57+ cell expansion. Genomic DNA, serving as template, underwent TCR beta VDJ and CDR3 profiling. TCRdb redid the calling of the reads with MiXCR, one entry per CDR3 protein. The profile shows 450,000 to 550,000 distinct CDR3 sequences, more than 25% of them singletons. The sequenced sample consisted of sorted CD4+, CD8+, or CD8+CD57+ T cells (not recorded which) from PBMCs. These receptors came from a human donor with aplastic anemia.

The chain is built from TRBV20-1 and TRBJ2-1, with TRBD1 matching 8 bases. The CDR3 is 11 residues long. V was clipped by 5 bases and J by 8 bases; unmatched bases: 2. Germline V gene lookup returns CDR1 DFQATT and CDR2 SNEGSKA (reference sequence). This chain's CDR3 is CSAEQGDEQFF. DNA for the CDR3: TGCAGTGCTGAACAGGGGGATGAGCAGTTCTTC.

This clonotype was found many times. This sequence joins TRBV7-2 and TRBJ1-5; D might be TRBD1 (5 bases). CDR3 length: 13 residues. With 5 bases removed from V and 3 bases from J, the gap between germline ends came to 8 bases. Germline V gene lookup returns CDR1 SGHTA and CDR2 FQGNSA. CDR3 region: CASSRQNNQPQHF. The CDR3 DNA follows: TGTGCCAGCAGCCGACAGAACAATCAGCCCCAGCATTTT.

In its sample, this clonotype was seen a few times. The chain has TRBV5-1 and TRBJ2-3, with D tentatively TRBD2 (6 bases). The CDR3 has 15 amino acids. V was shortened by 0 bases and J by 1 base, with 9 bases between the two germline ends. Per germline, CDR1 SGHRS and CDR2 YFSETQ. Written as DNA, the CDR3 is TGCGCCAGCAGCTTGGAGGGACTGCGCACAGATACGCAGTATTTT. This sequence encodes CASSLEGLRTDTQYF. The complete variable domain, with remaining parts taken from reference TRBV5-1 and TRBJ2-3, reads KAGVTQTPRYLIKTRGQQVTLSCSPISGHRSVSWYQQTPGQGLQFLFEYFSETQRNKGNFPGRFSGRQFSNSRSEMNVSTLELGDSALYLCASSLEGLRTDTQYFGPGTRLTVL.

The genes are TRBV5-1 and TRBJ2-2, with unresolved D. Germline V gene data show CDR1 as SGHRS and CDR2 as YFSETQ. V shed 1 base and J shed 1 base, with 11 bases lying between them. CDR3 size: 16 residues. The CDR3 bases are TGCGCCAGCAGCTTGACGGCGCCCAGGAACACCGGGGAGCTGTTTTTT. Its protein is CASSLTAPRNTGELFF.

The CDR3 reads CASSLALRQGAGNQPQHF. In DNA, the CDR3 is TGTGCCAGCAGCTTAGCGCTGAGACAGGGGGCCGGGAATCAGCCCCAGCATTTT. V and J are TRBV7-8 and TRBJ1-5; 10 nucleotides match TRBD1. With V trimmed by 0 bases and J by 4 bases, 9 bases remained unmatched. This CDR3 region has 18 residues. Looked up from germline, CDR1 is SGHVS and CDR2 is FQNEAQ. Based on the CDR3 plus reference TRBV7-8 and TRBJ1-5, the full variable domain is GAGVSQSPRYKVAKRGQDVALRCDPISGHVSLFWYQQALGQGPEFLTYFQNEAQLDKSGLPSDRFFAERPEGSVSTLKIQRTQQEDSAVYLCASSLALRQGAGNQPQHFGDGTRLSIL.